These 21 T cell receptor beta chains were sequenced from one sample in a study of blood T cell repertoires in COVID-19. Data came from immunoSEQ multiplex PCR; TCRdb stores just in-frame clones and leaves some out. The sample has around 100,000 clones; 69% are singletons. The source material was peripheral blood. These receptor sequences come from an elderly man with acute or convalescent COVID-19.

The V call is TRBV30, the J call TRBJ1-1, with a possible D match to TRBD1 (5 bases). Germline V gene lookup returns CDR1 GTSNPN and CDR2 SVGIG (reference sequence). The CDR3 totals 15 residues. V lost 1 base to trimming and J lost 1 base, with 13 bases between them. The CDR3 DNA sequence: TGTGCCTGGAGTGCCTCACCTCAGGGGAACACTGAAGCTTTCTTT. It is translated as CAWSASPQGNTEAFF.

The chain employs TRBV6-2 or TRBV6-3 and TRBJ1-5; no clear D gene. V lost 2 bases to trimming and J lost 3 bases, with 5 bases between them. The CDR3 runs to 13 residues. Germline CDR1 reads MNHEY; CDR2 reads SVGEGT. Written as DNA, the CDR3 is TGTGCCAGCAGTTACCGCGCCAATCAGCCCCAGCATTTT. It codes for CASSYRANQPQHF.

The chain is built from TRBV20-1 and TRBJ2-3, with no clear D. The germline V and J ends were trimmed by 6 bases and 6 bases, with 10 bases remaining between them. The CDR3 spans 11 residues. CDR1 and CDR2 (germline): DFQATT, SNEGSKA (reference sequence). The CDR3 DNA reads TGCAGTGCGTGGCGGATGGATACGCAGTATTTT. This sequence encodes CSAWRMDTQYF.

The CDR3: CASSLLAGDINEQFF. The CDR3, as DNA: TGCGCCAGCAGCTTACTAGCGGGAGACATCAATGAGCAGTTCTTC. V gene TRBV5-1 combines with J gene TRBJ2-1, with TRBD2 matching 11 bases. Germline V lookup: CDR1 SGHRS, CDR2 YFSETQ. The V and J ends lost 2 bases and 6 bases, in that order; junction bases with no gene match: 4. This CDR3 spans 15 amino acids.

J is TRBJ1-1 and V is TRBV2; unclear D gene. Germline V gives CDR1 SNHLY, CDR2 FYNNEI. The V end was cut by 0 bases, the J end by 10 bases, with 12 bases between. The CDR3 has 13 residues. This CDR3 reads CASSEALEEIAFF. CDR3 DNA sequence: TGTGCCAGCAGTGAAGCGCTGGAGGAAATAGCTTTCTTT.

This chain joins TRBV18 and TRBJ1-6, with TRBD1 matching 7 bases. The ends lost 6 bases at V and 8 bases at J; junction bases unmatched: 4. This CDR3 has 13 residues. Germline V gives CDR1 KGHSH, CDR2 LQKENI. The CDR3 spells CASSTGEDSPLHF. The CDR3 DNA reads TGTGCCAGCTCTACAGGGGAGGATTCACCCCTCCACTTT.

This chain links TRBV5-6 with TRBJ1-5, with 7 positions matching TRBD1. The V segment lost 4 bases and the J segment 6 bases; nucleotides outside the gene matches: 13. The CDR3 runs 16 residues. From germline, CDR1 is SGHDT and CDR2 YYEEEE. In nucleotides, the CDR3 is TGTGCCAGCAGCCGAATCGACGACAGGGAGAGTCAGCCCCAGCATTTT. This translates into CASSRIDDRESQPQHF. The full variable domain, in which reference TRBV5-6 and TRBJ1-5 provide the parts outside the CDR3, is DAGVTQSPTHLIKTRGQQVTLRCSPKSGHDTVSWYQQALGQGPQFIFQYYEEEERQRGNFPDRFSGHQFPNYSSELNVNALLLGDSALYLCASSRIDDRESQPQHFGDGTRLSIL.

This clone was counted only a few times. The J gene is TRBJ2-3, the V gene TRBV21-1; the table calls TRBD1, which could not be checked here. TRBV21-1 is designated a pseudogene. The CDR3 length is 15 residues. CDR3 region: CASSTGAGLTDTQYF. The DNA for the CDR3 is TGTGCCAGCAGCACAGGGGCCGGACTCACAGATACGCAGTATTTT.

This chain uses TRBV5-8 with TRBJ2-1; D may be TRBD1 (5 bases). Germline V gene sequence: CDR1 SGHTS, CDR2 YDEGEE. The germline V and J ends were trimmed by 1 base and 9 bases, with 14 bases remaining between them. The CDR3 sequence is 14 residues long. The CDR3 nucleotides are TGTGCCAGCAGCTTGCACAGGTCGGTTGGTGAGCAGTTCTTC. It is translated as CASSLHRSVGEQFF.

The CDR3 is CASSSQVYEQYF. The DNA for the CDR3 is TGTGCCAGCAGTTCCCAGGTATACGAGCAGTACTTC. V usage is TRBV28 and J usage is TRBJ2-7; D remains unclear. The CDR3 extends over 12 amino acids. CDR1 and CDR2 from the germline V gene are MDHEN and SYDVKM. The V gene lost 4 bases and the J gene lost 4 bases, with 8 bases spanning the gap.

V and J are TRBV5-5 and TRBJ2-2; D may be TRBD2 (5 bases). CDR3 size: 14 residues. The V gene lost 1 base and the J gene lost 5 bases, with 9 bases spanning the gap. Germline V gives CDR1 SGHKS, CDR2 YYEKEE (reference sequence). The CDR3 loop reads CASSLRWETGELFF. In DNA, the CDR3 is TGTGCCAGCAGCTTGAGGTGGGAGACCGGGGAGCTGTTTTTT.

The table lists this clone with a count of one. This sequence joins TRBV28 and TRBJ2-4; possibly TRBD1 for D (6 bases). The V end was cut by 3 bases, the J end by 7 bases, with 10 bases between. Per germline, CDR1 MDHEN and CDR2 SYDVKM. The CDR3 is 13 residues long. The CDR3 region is CASSFRGMNIQYF. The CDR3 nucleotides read TGTGCCAGCAGTTTCAGGGGAATGAACATTCAGTACTTC. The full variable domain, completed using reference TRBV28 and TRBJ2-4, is DVKVTQSSRYLVKRTGEKVFLECVQDMDHENMFWYRQDPGLGLRLIYFSYDVKMKEKGDIPEGYSVSREKKERFSLILESASTNQTSMYLCASSFRGMNIQYFGAGTRLSVL.

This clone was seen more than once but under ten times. CDR3 in DNA: TGTGCCAGCAACCACAGGTCCCAAGAGACCCAGTACTTC. Translated, it gives CASNHRSQETQYF. The rearrangement joins TRBV6-6 to TRBJ2-5; tentative D call: TRBD1 (5 bases). The CDR3 loop spans 13 amino acids. V lost 7 bases and J lost 1, with 10 bases in between. Germline V gene sequence: CDR1 MNHNY, CDR2 SVGAGI (reference sequence).

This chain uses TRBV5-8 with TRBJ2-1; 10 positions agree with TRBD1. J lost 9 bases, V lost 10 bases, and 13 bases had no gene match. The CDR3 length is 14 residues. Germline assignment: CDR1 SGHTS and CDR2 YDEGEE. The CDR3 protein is CAGKPGQGTSEQFF. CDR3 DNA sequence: TGTGCCGGGAAACCGGGACAGGGGACAAGTGAGCAGTTCTTC.

The CDR3 DNA sequence: TGTGCCAGCAGCCAGACAGCTAACACTGAAGCTTTCTTT. Amino acid sequence: CASSQTANTEAFF. J is TRBJ1-1 and V is TRBV7-2, with a weak D call TRBD1 (5 bases). This CDR3 contains 13 residues. V was cut by 5 bases and J by 2 bases, with 9 bases left in between. Germline CDR1 SGHTA, CDR2 FQGNSA. Variable domain in full (rest from reference TRBV7-2 and TRBJ1-1): GAGVSQSPSNKVTEKGKDVELRCDPISGHTALYWYRQSLGQGLEFLIYFQGNSAPDKSGLPSDRFSAERTGGSVSTLTIQRTQQEDSAVYLCASSQTANTEAFFGQGTRLTVV.

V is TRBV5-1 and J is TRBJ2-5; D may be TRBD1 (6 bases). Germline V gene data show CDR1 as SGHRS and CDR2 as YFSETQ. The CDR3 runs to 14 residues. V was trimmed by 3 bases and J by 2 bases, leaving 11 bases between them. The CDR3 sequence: CASSSGRGQETQYF. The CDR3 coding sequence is TGCGCCAGCAGCTCCGGCAGGGGACAAGAGACCCAGTACTTC.

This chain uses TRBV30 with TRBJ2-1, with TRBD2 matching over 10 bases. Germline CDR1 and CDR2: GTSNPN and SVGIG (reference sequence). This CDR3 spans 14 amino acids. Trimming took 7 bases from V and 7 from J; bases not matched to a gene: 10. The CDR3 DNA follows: TGTGCCTTGGATTCAGCGGGAGGGGGTAATGAGCAGTTCTTC. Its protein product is CALDSAGGGNEQFF.

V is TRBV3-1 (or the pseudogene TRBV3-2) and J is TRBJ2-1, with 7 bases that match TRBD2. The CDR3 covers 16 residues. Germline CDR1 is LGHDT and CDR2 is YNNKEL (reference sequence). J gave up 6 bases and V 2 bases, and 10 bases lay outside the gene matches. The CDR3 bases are TGTGCCAGCAGCCAAACCTCTTCCCAGCGGGGCAATGAGCAGTTCTTC. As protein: CASSQTSSQRGNEQFF.

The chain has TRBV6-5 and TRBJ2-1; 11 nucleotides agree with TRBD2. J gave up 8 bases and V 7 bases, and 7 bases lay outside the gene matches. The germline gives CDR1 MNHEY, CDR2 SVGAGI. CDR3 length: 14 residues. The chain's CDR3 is CASTTSGSEHEQFF. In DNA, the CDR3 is TGTGCCAGCACCACTAGCGGGAGCGAGCATGAGCAGTTCTTC.

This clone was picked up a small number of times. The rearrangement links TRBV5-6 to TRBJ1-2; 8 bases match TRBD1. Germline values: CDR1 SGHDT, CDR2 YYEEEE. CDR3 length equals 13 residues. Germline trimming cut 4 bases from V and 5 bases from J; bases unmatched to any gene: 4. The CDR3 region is CASSQTGVYGYTF. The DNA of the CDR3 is TGTGCCAGCAGCCAGACAGGGGTATATGGCTACACCTTC. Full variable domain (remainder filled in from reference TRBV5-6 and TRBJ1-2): DAGVTQSPTHLIKTRGQQVTLRCSPKSGHDTVSWYQQALGQGPQFIFQYYEEEERQRGNFPDRFSGHQFPNYSSELNVNALLLGDSALYLCASSQTGVYGYTFGSGTRLTVV.

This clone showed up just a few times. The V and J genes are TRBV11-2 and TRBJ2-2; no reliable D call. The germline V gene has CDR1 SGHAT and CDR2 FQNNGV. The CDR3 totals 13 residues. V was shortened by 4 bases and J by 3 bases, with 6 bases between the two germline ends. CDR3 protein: CASSSGYTGELFF. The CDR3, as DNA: TGTGCCAGCAGCTCTGGCTACACCGGGGAGCTGTTTTTT.